Listed here are 11 T cell receptor beta chains from one sample, sequenced in a study of circulating CD8 cells and anti-PD-1 response in melanoma. Using about 15 ng of total RNA, TCR libraries were made with the QIAseq Immune Repertoire TCR panel. TCRdb independently ran MiXCR on the reads; one entry per CDR3 protein. The sample carries approximately 810 distinct CDR3 sequences, almost 8% recorded once. From live CD3+CD8+TCRalphabeta+ cells, four PD-1 and/or TIGIT subsets were sorted. This specimen consisted of CD8+ T cells from PBMCs, obtained at baseline or after one month of anti-PD-1 therapy (not recorded which). These receptors all come from a human donor with melanoma.

This clonotype is medium-sized (0.01 to 0.1%). V and J are TRBV4-1 and TRBJ2-3; 8 bases fit TRBD2. CDR3 length: 15 residues. Germline V lookup: CDR1 MGHRA, CDR2 YSYEKL. V trimming: 2 bases; J trimming: 3 bases; junction bases outside the gene matches: 4. CDR3 sequence: CASSQFGGETDTQYF. In nucleotides, the CDR3 is TGCGCCAGCAGCCAATTCGGGGGGGAGACAGATACGCAGTATTTT.

The chain has TRBV28 and TRBJ2-3; tentative D call: TRBD1 (6 bases). Between the trimmed V and J ends, which lost 5 bases and 0 bases, there was a span of 18 bases. The CDR3 contains 17 residues. Germline V lookup: CDR1 MDHEN, CDR2 SYDVKM. The CDR3 protein is CASSQHLQGVSTDTQYF. The CDR3 bases are TGTGCCAGCAGTCAACACTTACAGGGTGTAAGCACAGATACGCAGTATTTT.

Worth noting for this clonotype: A single base separates this from a much larger clone, so it may be a read error. The chain is built from TRBV28 and TRBJ2-1, with a possible D match to TRBD1 (6 bases). The CDR3 is made up of 14 amino acids. Per germline, CDR1 MDHEN and CDR2 SYDVKM. The ends were cut back, 1 base at V and 8 bases at J, with 12 bases in the middle. CDR3 in amino acids: CASSLFGEGDEQFF. CDR3 in DNA: TGTGCCAGCAGTTTATTCGGAGAGGGGGATGAGCAGTTCTTC.

By frequency in the sample, this clonotype is large. The chain has TRBV19 and TRBJ2-1; tentative D call: TRBD1 (6 bases). Trimming stripped 3 bases from V and 5 bases from J, with 14 bases between. The germline V gene encodes CDR1 LNHDA and CDR2 SQIVND (reference sequence). There are 15 residues in the CDR3. This CDR3 is CASSMLPRGNNEQFF. For the CDR3, the DNA is TGTGCCAGTAGTATGCTCCCGAGGGGGAACAATGAGCAGTTCTTC.

Worth noting for this clonotype: The junction does not match germline at one end; this may be a read error. This rearrangement joins TRBV9 to TRBJ2-7, with D possibly TRBD1 on 5 matching bases. CDR1 and CDR2 from the germline V gene are SGDLS and YYNGEE. This CDR3 spans 15 amino acids. CDR3 nucleotides: TGCGCCAGCAGCGTAGGTGGGGCCCCTGAGTTTGGGCAGTACTTC. Its translation is CASSVGGAPEFGQYF.

Judged by abundance, this clonotype is medium-sized. The chain uses TRBV13 and TRBJ1-2; 8 positions agree with TRBD1. CDR3 length: 15 residues. The germline V gene encodes CDR1 PRHDT and CDR2 FYEKMQ (reference sequence). The junction had 7 bases not matched to a gene; V was cut back by 3 bases and J by 4 bases. CDR3 sequence reads: CASSFGQGRPYGYTF. CDR3 nucleotide sequence: TGTGCCAGCAGCTTTGGACAGGGAAGGCCCTATGGCTACACCTTC.

A note on this clonotype: Germline is not matched at one junction end, which may reflect a read error. The gene calls are TRBV4-2 and TRBJ2-7; D perhaps matches TRBD2 (5 bases). Germline V lookup: CDR1 LGHNA, CDR2 YNFKEQ. The CDR3 sequence is 16 residues long. The CDR3 sequence: CASSQVHSGGSYEQYF. The CDR3 DNA sequence: TGCGCCAGCAGCCAAGTTCACAGCGGAGGCTCCTACGAGCAGTACTTC.

Within the sample, this clonotype is medium-sized. The chain is built from TRBV28 and TRBJ2-5; TRBD2 agrees at 8 bases. V shed 6 bases, J shed 5 bases, and the junction held 5 bases outside the gene matches. The CDR3 spans 13 residues. CDR1 and CDR2 (germline): MDHEN, SYDVKM. The CDR3 reads CASSDSGGETQYF. The CDR3 nucleotides read TGTGCCAGCAGCGATTCGGGGGGGGAGACCCAGTACTTC.

This clonotype was counted between two and nine times. The gene calls are TRBV20-1 and TRBJ2-3; TRBD2 matches at 8 bases. The V and J ends lost 3 bases and 4 bases, in that order; junction bases with no gene match: 3. This CDR3 is built from 13 residues. Looked up from germline, CDR1 is DFQATT and CDR2 is SNEGSKA (reference sequence). CDR3 DNA: TGCAGTGCTAGGGGCGGGGGGCCAGATACGCAGTATTTT. Translating gives CSARGGGPDTQYF.

This clonotype is deemed large. The V gene is TRBV2, the J gene TRBJ2-2; D gene ambiguous. Germline CDR1 SNHLY, CDR2 FYNNEI. CDR3 length: 15 amino acids. V lost 1 base and J lost 6, with 12 bases in between. The CDR3 DNA sequence: TGTGCCAGCAGTGAAGGGATGGTGGCCCCCGGGGAGCTGTTTTTT. This sequence encodes CASSEGMVAPGELFF.

This clonotype turned up a few times. The chain's CDR3 is CATSAAGKLFF. For the CDR3, the DNA is TGTGCCACCAGTGCCGCCGGGAAACTGTTTTTT. The chain combines TRBV24-1 with TRBJ1-4; D uncertain. This CDR3 comprises 11 residues. Germline CDR1 reads KGHDR; CDR2 reads SFDVKD. V was trimmed by 5 bases and J by 11 bases, leaving 8 bases between them.